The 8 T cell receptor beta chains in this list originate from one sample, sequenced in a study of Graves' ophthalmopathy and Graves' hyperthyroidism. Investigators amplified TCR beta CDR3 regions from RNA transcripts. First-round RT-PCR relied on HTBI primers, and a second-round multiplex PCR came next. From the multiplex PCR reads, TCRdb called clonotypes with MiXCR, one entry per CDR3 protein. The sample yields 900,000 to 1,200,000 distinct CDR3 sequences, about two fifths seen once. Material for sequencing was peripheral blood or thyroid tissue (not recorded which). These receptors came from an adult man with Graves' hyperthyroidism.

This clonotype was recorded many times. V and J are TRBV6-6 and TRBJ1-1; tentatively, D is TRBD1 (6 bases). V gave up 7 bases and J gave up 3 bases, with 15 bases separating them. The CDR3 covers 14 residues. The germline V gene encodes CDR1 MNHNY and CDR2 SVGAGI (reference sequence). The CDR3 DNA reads TGTGCCAGCAACTTGGACAGTGATGACACTGAAGCTTTCTTT. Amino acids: CASNLDSDDTEAFF.

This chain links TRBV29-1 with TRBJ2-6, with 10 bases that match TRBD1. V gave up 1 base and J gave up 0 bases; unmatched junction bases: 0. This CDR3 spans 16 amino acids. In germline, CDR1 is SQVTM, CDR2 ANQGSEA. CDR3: CSVEGTGGSGANVLTF. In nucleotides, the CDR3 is TGCAGCGTTGAAGGGACAGGGGGCTCTGGGGCCAACGTCCTGACTTTC.

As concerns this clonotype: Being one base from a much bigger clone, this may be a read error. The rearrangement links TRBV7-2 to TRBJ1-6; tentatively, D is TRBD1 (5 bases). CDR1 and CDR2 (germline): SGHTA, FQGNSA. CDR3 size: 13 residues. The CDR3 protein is CVSSFSGNSPLHF. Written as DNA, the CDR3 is TGTGTCAGCAGCTTTTCAGGGAATTCACCCCTCCACTTT.

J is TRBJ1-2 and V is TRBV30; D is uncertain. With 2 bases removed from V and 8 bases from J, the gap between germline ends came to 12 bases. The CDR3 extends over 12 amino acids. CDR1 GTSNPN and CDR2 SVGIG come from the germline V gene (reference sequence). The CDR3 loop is CAWSKGQIGYTF. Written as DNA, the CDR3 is TGTGCCTGGAGTAAGGGTCAGATCGGCTACACCTTC.

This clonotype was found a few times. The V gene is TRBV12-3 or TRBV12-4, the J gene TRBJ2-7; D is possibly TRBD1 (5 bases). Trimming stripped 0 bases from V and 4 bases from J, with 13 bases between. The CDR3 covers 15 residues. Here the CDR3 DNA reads TGTGCCAGCAGTTTAGCTGTCCCAGGGTTGTACGAGCAGTACTTC. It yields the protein CASSLAVPGLYEQYF.

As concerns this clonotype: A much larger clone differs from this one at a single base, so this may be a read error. Here the CDR3 reads CASSCLPGDTNQPQHF. The CDR3 DNA sequence: TGTGCCAGCAGCTGTCTCCCCGGGGACACTAATCAGCCCCAGCATTTT. V gene TRBV7-2 combines with J gene TRBJ1-5, with a weak D call TRBD1 (6 bases). V lost 4 bases to trimming and J lost 4 bases, with 17 bases between them. The CDR3 sequence is 16 residues long. Germline assignment: CDR1 SGHTA and CDR2 FQGNSA.

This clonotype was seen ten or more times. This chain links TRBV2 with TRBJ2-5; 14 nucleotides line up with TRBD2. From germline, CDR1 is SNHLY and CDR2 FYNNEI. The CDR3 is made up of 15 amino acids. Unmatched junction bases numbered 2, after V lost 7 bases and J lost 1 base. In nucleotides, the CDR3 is TGTGCCAGCATAGGGACTAGCGGGAGCCAAGAGACCCAGTACTTC. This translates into CASIGTSGSQETQYF.

The CDR3 nucleotides are TGCGCCAGCAGCGACAACGGAAGAGAAAAACTGTTTTTT. Residues: CASSDNGREKLFF. The rearrangement uses TRBV5-1 and TRBJ1-4; D gene uncertain. The CDR3 covers 13 residues. CDR1 and CDR2 (germline): SGHRS, YFSETQ. V shed 4 bases and J shed 8 bases, with 12 bases lying between them. The variable domain in full, with the rest retrieved from reference TRBV5-1 and TRBJ1-4, is KAGVTQTPRYLIKTRGQQVTLSCSPISGHRSVSWYQQTPGQGLQFLFEYFSETQRNKGNFPGRFSGRQFSNSRSEMNVSTLELGDSALYLCASSDNGREKLFFGSGTQLSVL.